This is a list of T cell receptor beta chains from one sample in a study of cytomegalovirus exposure and HLA in healthy donors. Assay: immunoSEQ multiplex PCR; the TCRdb copy retains only in-frame clones and omits some. The sample holds over 110,000 clones, 80% to 90% seen once. Sequenced: PBMCs. These receptors originate from a man between 18 and 29 years old in good health and CMV-seronegative. CDR3s include the opening cysteine and the closing phenylalanine or tryptophan. A D gene is named only where the DNA matches it firmly. Expanded clones are given a class, and other clones once, few, many or no size at all.

v_call	j_call	clone_size	d_call	cdr3_aa	cdr3_nt
TRBV27	TRBJ1-5	-	-	CASSDRGYNQPQHF	TGTGCCAGCTCCGATAGGGGGTACAATCAGCCCCAGCATTTT
TRBV30	TRBJ2-1	-	TRBD2	CAWSAGTSGSINEQFF	TGTGCCTGGAGTGCAGGGACTAGCGGGAGTATAAATGAGCAGTTCTTC
TRBV10-3	TRBJ1-2	-	TRBD1	CAISENRDSYGYTF	TGTGCCATCAGCGAAAACCGGGACAGCTATGGCTACACCTTC
TRBV30	TRBJ1-5	-	-	CAWSVGQGFQPQHF	TGTGCCTGGAGTGTAGGGCAGGGGTTTCAGCCCCAGCATTTT
TRBV15	TRBJ1-5	-	TRBD1	CATSGYTGGSNQPQHF	TGTGCCACCAGCGGGTACACAGGGGGGAGCAATCAGCCCCAGCATTTT
TRBV9	TRBJ2-1	-	-	CASSVGASDDNEQFF	TGTGCCAGCAGCGTAGGGGCTAGCGATGACAATGAGCAGTTCTTC
TRBV19	TRBJ2-7	-	TRBD1	CASGRWDRSYEQYF	TGTGCCAGTGGTAGATGGGACAGGAGCTACGAGCAGTACTTC
TRBV29-1	TRBJ1-1	-	-	CSVLLLDTMNTEAFF	TGCAGCGTTCTTCTTTTGGACACTATGAACACTGAAGCTTTCTTT
TRBV4-3	TRBJ2-1	few	TRBD2	CASSQESSGEPYNEQFF	TGCGCCAGCAGCCAAGAATCGAGCGGGGAACCCTACAATGAGCAGTTCTTC
TRBV10-1	TRBJ2-1	-	TRBD2	CASSAHLTSGYNEQFF	TGCGCCAGCAGTGCGCATCTGACTAGCGGGTACAATGAGCAGTTCTTC
TRBV27	TRBJ1-6	-	TRBD1	CASSFTTGGIFTLHF	TGTGCCAGCAGTTTTACGACAGGGGGAATATTCACCCTCCACTTT
TRBV7-8	TRBJ2-1	-	TRBD2	CASSPGLAGGPYNEQFF	TGTGCCAGCAGCCCCGGACTAGCGGGGGGCCCTTACAATGAGCAGTTCTTC
TRBV4-2	TRBJ2-3	few	TRBD1	CASSREEGQGSDTQYF	TGTGCCAGCAGCCGAGAGGAGGGACAGGGGTCAGATACGCAGTATTTT
TRBV15	TRBJ2-7	-	-	CATSRDRHYEQYF	TGTGCCACCAGCAGAGACCGACACTACGAGCAGTACTTC
TRBV6-1	TRBJ2-7	-	-	CASTLAHEQYF	TGTGCCAGCACCCTAGCCCACGAGCAGTACTTC
TRBV9	TRBJ1-1	once	-	CASSGSQGSEAFF	TGTGCCAGCAGCGGATCCCAGGGGAGCGAAGCTTTCTTT
TRBV27	TRBJ1-5	-	TRBD1	CASSRDRGGNQPQHF	TGTGCCAGCAGCCGGGACAGGGGAGGCAATCAGCCCCAGCATTTT
TRBV28	TRBJ2-7	-	TRBD2	CASSLQGTSGSYEQYF	TGTGCCAGCAGTTTACAGGGGACTAGCGGGAGCTACGAGCAGTACTTC
TRBV6-1	TRBJ2-3	-	-	CASSEPSLASDTQYF	TGTGCCAGCAGTGAGCCTAGTTTGGCTTCAGATACGCAGTATTTT
TRBV7-2	TRBJ2-7	-	TRBD1	CASSGIGQGVREQYF	TGTGCCAGCAGCGGGATCGGACAGGGGGTGAGGGAGCAGTACTTC
TRBV5-1	TRBJ1-3	-	TRBD1	CASSLETGDGNTIYF	TGCGCCAGCAGCTTGGAAACAGGGGATGGAAACACCATATATTTT
TRBV5-1	TRBJ2-2	-	-	CASSLFPDTNTGELFF	TGCGCCAGCAGCTTGTTTCCAGACACGAACACCGGGGAGCTGTTTTTT
TRBV19	TRBJ2-1	-	-	CASKGRPGSYNEQFF	TGTGCCAGTAAAGGTAGGCCGGGCTCCTACAATGAGCAGTTCTTC
TRBV6-5	TRBJ1-6	-	TRBD1	CASSYTTGDDSPLHF	TGTGCCAGCAGCTACACCACAGGGGACGACTCACCCCTCCACTTT
TRBV18	TRBJ2-7	once	-	CASSTGIGGEQYF	TGTGCCAGCTCAACAGGGATTGGGGGCGAGCAGTACTTC
TRBV5-1	TRBJ2-3	-	-	CASRREDKADTQYF	TGCGCCAGCAGGAGGGAAGACAAGGCAGATACGCAGTATTTT
TRBV19	TRBJ1-5	few	-	CASIGLGNQPQHF	TGTGCCAGTATCGGGTTGGGCAATCAGCCCCAGCATTTT
TRBV5-1	TRBJ2-1	-	TRBD2	CASSLAGTSGRSLNEQFF	TGCGCCAGCAGCTTGGCGGGGACTAGCGGGAGAAGCCTCAATGAGCAGTTCTTC
TRBV2	TRBJ1-6	-	TRBD1	CASSPTGVRNSPLHF	TGTGCCAGCAGTCCCACAGGGGTAAGGAATTCACCCCTCCACTTT
TRBV19	TRBJ1-2	-	TRBD1	CASSMSWTGNWNGYTF	TGTGCCAGTAGTATGAGTTGGACAGGGAATTGGAATGGCTACACCTTC
TRBV4-1	TRBJ2-7	-	TRBD1	CASSQLDRTTYEQYF	TGCGCCAGCAGCCAACTGGACAGGACAACCTACGAGCAGTACTTC
TRBV4-2	TRBJ1-1	-	-	CASSQVSISGTEAFF	TGTGCCAGCAGCCAAGTCAGTATCTCGGGGACTGAAGCTTTCTTT
TRBV5-1	TRBJ1-4	once	TRBD1	CASTTGTGDEKLFF	TGCGCCAGCACCACCGGGACAGGGGATGAAAAACTGTTTTTT
TRBV6-5	TRBJ1-1	-	TRBD1	CASSYGDRGDTEAFF	TGTGCCAGCAGTTACGGCGACAGGGGGGACACTGAAGCTTTCTTT
TRBV5-4	TRBJ2-3	-	-	CASSSVTDTQYF	TGTGCCAGCAGCTCCGTCACAGATACGCAGTATTTT